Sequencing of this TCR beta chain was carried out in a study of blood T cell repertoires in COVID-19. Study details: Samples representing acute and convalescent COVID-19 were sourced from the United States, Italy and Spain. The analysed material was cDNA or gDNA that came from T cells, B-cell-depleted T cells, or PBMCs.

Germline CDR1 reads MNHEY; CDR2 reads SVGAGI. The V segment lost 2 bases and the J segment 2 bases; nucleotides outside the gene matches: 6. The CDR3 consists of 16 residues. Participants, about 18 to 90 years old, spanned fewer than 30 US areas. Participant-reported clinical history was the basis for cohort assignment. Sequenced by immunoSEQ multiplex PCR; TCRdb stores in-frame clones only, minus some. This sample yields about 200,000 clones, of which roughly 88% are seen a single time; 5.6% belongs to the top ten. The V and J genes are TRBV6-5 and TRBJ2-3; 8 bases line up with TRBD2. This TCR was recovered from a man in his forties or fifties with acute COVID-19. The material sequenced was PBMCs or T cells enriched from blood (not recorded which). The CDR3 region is CASSYGLASHTDTQYF. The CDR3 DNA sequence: TGTGCCAGCAGTTACGGACTAGCATCCCACACAGATACGCAGTATTTT.